The sequence of this TCR beta chain was determined in a study of cytotoxic CD8 clonotypes in ibrutinib-treated CLL. Study-level findings and limits: On treatment, the uncommon public clonotypes contracted or remained stable.

Sequencing was performed with immunoSEQ multiplex PCR; in TCRdb, only in-frame clones are kept and a portion is missing. The sample yields tens of thousands of clones, roughly three quarters seen once. Points on this clone: No antigen is known for it.

This TCR came from a human donor with chronic lymphocytic leukemia. The sequenced sample was PBMCs, obtained after 12 months of ibrutinib treatment.

The CDR3 here is CASSRGVGGTQYF. The CDR3, as DNA: TGTGCCAGCAGCCGGGGGGTTGGTGGGACCCAGTACTTC. The rearrangement uses TRBV27 and TRBJ2-5; TRBD2 aligns across 7 bases. After removal of 6 bases from V and 7 bases from J, the junction contained 8 bases not matched to a gene. This CDR3 is built from 13 residues. Per germline, CDR1 MNHEY and CDR2 SMNVEV (reference sequence).